Following are 18 T cell receptor beta chains from one sample sequenced in a study of long-term antiretroviral therapy in people with HIV. This was the immunoSEQ v3.0 assay at survey level. Profiling relied on immunoSEQ multiplex PCR, and the TCRdb table lists in-frame clones only, not all of them. The sample lists fewer than 45,000 clones, nearly 95% occurring once. The sample here was unsorted PBMCs, taken 3.7 years after starting antiretroviral therapy. Receptors were obtained from a woman between 45 and 60 years old with HIV.

The V and J genes are TRBV7-2 and TRBJ1-6; weak D call: TRBD1 (5 bases). V was clipped by 1 base and J by 8 bases, with 9 bases between them. Germline V gene lookup returns CDR1 SGHTA and CDR2 FQGNSA. The CDR3 contains 14 residues. The CDR3 loop reads CASSLVGADSPLHF. The CDR3 DNA reads as TGTGCCAGCAGCTTAGTCGGGGCCGATTCACCCCTCCACTTT.

The chain's CDR3 is CASSDEGQENSGANVLTF. The CDR3 bases are TGTGCCAGCAGTGACGAGGGACAGGAAAACTCTGGGGCCAACGTCCTGACTTTC. The V and J genes are TRBV2 and TRBJ2-6, with 8 nucleotides matching TRBD1. The germline V gene has CDR1 SNHLY and CDR2 FYNNEI. V dropped 3 bases and J dropped 0; count of bases not matched to a gene: 7. The length of the CDR3 is 18 residues.

The chain joins TRBV4-3 to TRBJ1-2, with D hard to call. Trimming removed 0 bases at V and 4 bases at J, with 18 bases between. This CDR3 is built from 17 residues. From germline, CDR1 is LGHNA and CDR2 YSLEER. The CDR3 is CASSQDRLLRLSYGYTF. As DNA, the CDR3 is TGCGCCAGCAGCCAAGATAGGTTGTTAAGACTGAGCTATGGCTACACCTTC.

The rearrangement joins TRBV7-8 to TRBJ1-6; weak D call: TRBD1 (5 bases). In germline, CDR1 is SGHVS, CDR2 FQNEAQ. V lost 1 base and J lost 10, with 17 bases in between. The CDR3 covers 16 residues. This CDR3 is CASSLGLVAGGSPLHF. For the CDR3, the DNA is TGTGCCAGCAGCTTAGGGCTGGTAGCGGGGGGATCACCCCTCCACTTT.

The chain carries TRBV6-5 and TRBJ1-3, with D uncertain. Looked up from germline, CDR1 is MNHEY and CDR2 is SVGAGI. V lost 8 bases and J lost 4, with 18 bases in between. The CDR3 contains 15 residues. CDR3 in amino acids: CASSAQAGKGNTIYF. The CDR3 DNA sequence: TGTGCCAGCTCTGCCCAGGCGGGGAAGGGAAACACCATATATTTT.

V is TRBV5-6 and J is TRBJ1-1, with 10 bases fitting TRBD1. Germline CDR1 reads SGHDT; CDR2 reads YYEEEE. The V segment lost 4 bases and the J segment 10 bases; nucleotides outside the gene matches: 7. This CDR3 comprises 13 residues. CDR3 coding DNA: TGTGCCAGCAGCGCGGACAGGGGGTATGTAGCTTTCTTT. Translating gives CASSADRGYVAFF. The variable domain in full, with the rest retrieved from reference TRBV5-6 and TRBJ1-1, is DAGVTQSPTHLIKTRGQQVTLRCSPKSGHDTVSWYQQALGQGPQFIFQYYEEEERQRGNFPDRFSGHQFPNYSSELNVNALLLGDSALYLCASSADRGYVAFFGQGTRLTVV.

The V gene is TRBV7-8, the J gene TRBJ2-5; 8 nucleotides line up with TRBD1. V lost 5 bases, J lost 3 bases, and 8 bases stayed unmatched. This CDR3 region has 15 residues. Germline-derived CDR1 and CDR2 are SGHVS and FQNEAQ. CDR3 in DNA: TGTGCCAGCAGCCCCGTTGACAGGGGCGAAGAGACCCAGTACTTC. Protein product: CASSPVDRGEETQYF. The full variable domain, in which reference TRBV7-8 and TRBJ2-5 provide the parts outside the CDR3, is GAGVSQSPRYKVAKRGQDVALRCDPISGHVSLFWYQQALGQGPEFLTYFQNEAQLDKSGLPSDRFFAERPEGSVSTLKIQRTQQEDSAVYLCASSPVDRGEETQYFGPGTRLLVL.

J is TRBJ1-1 and V is TRBV18; 8 nucleotides agree with TRBD1. This CDR3 is built from 15 residues. The germline V gene has CDR1 KGHSH and CDR2 LQKENI. After removal of 2 bases from V and 3 bases from J, the junction contained 5 bases not matched to a gene. CDR3 coding DNA: TGTGCCAGCTCACCAGGACAGGGAGGAGACACTGAAGCTTTCTTT. This translates into CASSPGQGGDTEAFF.

The V and J genes are TRBV4-1 and TRBJ2-2, with TRBD1 identical over 7 bases. The CDR3 has 16 amino acids. The V gene end was trimmed by 0 bases and the J gene end by 1 base; junction bases not matched to a gene: 2. Germline V CDR1 and CDR2: MGHRA, YSYEKL. The CDR3 here is CASSQEWTGNTGELFF. As DNA, the CDR3 is TGCGCCAGCAGCCAAGAATGGACAGGGAACACCGGGGAGCTGTTTTTT.

V and J are TRBV2 and TRBJ2-3; D remains ambiguous. The germline V and J ends were trimmed by 7 bases and 0 bases, with 5 bases remaining between them. This CDR3 spans 12 amino acids. Germline V lookup: CDR1 SNHLY, CDR2 FYNNEI. CDR3 region: CASTTSTDTQYF. The CDR3 bases are TGTGCCAGCACGACTAGCACAGATACGCAGTATTTT.

CDR3 residues: CASKGEAGVRTEAFF. DNA for the CDR3: TGTGCCAGCAAGGGAGAGGCAGGGGTTCGAACTGAAGCTTTCTTT. The rearrangement links TRBV2 to TRBJ1-1; perhaps TRBD1 as D (6 bases). Trimming cost V 7 bases and J 5 bases, with 20 bases left between them. Per the germline V gene, CDR1 is SNHLY and CDR2 is FYNNEI. There are 15 residues in the CDR3. The full variable domain, rest sourced from reference TRBV2 and TRBJ1-1, is EPEVTQTPSHQVTQMGQEVILRCVPISNHLYFYWYRQILGQKVEFLVSFYNNEISEKSEIFDDQFSVERPDGSNFTLKIRSTKLEDSAMYFCASKGEAGVRTEAFFGQGTRLTVV.

The rearrangement links TRBV29-1 to TRBJ2-7, with 7 bases that match TRBD1. The CDR3 is 12 residues long. CDR1 and CDR2 from the germline V gene are SQVTM and ANQGSEA. The junction had 2 bases not matched to a gene; V was cut back by 1 base and J by 5 bases. The CDR3 spells CSVEGQGHEQYF. The CDR3 bases are TGCAGCGTTGAAGGACAGGGTCACGAGCAGTACTTC.

The chain recombines TRBV5-8 with TRBJ2-3; 11 bases line up with TRBD2. In germline, CDR1 is SGHTS, CDR2 YDEGEE. Unmatched junction bases numbered 8, after V lost 4 bases and J lost 10 bases. The CDR3 extends over 14 amino acids. The CDR3: CASSVPGLAVAQYF. The CDR3 DNA follows: TGTGCCAGCAGCGTACCGGGACTAGCGGTAGCGCAGTATTTT.

This chain uses TRBV11-3 with TRBJ1-6; tentatively, D is TRBD1 (5 bases). Trimming took 0 bases from V and 0 from J, leaving 18 bases between them. The CDR3 sequence is 20 residues long. Looked up from germline, CDR1 is SGHNT and CDR2 is YENEEA. As DNA, the CDR3 is TGTGCCAGCAGCTTAGATTGGGGGAGTGAGGTTAGCTCCTATAATTCACCCCTCCACTTT. Translated, it gives CASSLDWGSEVSSYNSPLHF.

In regard to this clone: Its ends do not fully match the called genes, so a read error is possible. The J gene is TRBJ2-5, the V gene TRBV7-7; D gene ambiguous. CDR3 length: 14 amino acids. The germline CDR1 and CDR2 sequences are SSHAT and FNYEAQ (reference sequence). The CDR3 protein is CASSLRPAEETQYF. CDR3 nucleotides: TGTGCTAGCAGCTTAAGACCCGCGGAAGAGACCCAGTACTTC.

The CDR3 nucleotides read TGTGCCAGCAGTGAAGCCCTCTGGACAGCTAATCTCGCTGAAGCTTTCTTT. Encoded protein: CASSEALWTANLAEAFF. The chain carries TRBV2 and TRBJ1-1, with D possibly being TRBD1 (6 bases). CDR3 length: 17 amino acids. Germline V gene data show CDR1 as SNHLY and CDR2 as FYNNEI. The germline V and J ends were trimmed by 0 bases and 6 bases, with 20 bases remaining between them.

This clone occurred once. The chain has TRBV6-5 and TRBJ2-2; D is unresolved. This CDR3 is 11 amino acids long. Per the germline V gene, CDR1 is MNHEY and CDR2 is SVGAGI. V lost 8 bases, J lost 5 bases, and 6 bases lay in between. CDR3 in DNA: TGTGCCAGCCGTTCGACCGGGGAGCTGTTTTTT. This sequence encodes CASRSTGELFF.

This chain links TRBV7-2 with TRBJ1-2; TRBD1 might be the D (5 bases). Germline CDR1 reads SGHTA; CDR2 reads FQGNSA. V was cut by 8 bases and J by 2 bases, with 15 bases left in between. The CDR3 extends over 14 amino acids. In DNA, the CDR3 is TGTGCCAGCTCGACCGGGGGAAGCAACTATGGCTACACCTTC. Protein product: CASSTGGSNYGYTF.